The rows below give T cell receptor beta chains drawn from one sample of a study of cytomegalovirus exposure and HLA in healthy donors. Libraries were prepared by immunoSEQ multiplex PCR; TCRdb keeps only in-frame clonotypes and omits some of them. Recorded for this sample: about 58,000 clones. Material: PBMCs. The receptors were gathered from a young woman in good health and CMV-seronegative. The CDR3 runs from the conserved cysteine through the conserved F or W. The D gene is left open where the match is weak.

>TRBD1|TRBV28|TRBJ2-7
TGTGCCAGCACCCGGGACAGGGGGCCACCCCCGTGGGGGCAGTACTTC
CASTRDRGPPPWGQYF
>TRBD2|TRBV10-3|TRBJ2-1
TGTGCCATCACCGGACTAGCGGGAGGGTCCTACAATGAGCAGTTCTTC
CAITGLAGGSYNEQFF
>NA|TRBV30|TRBJ1-4
TGTGCCTGCCGGGGGACTAATGAAAAACTGTTTTTT
CACRGTNEKLFF
>NA|TRBV10-1|TRBJ2-5
TGCGCCAGCAGTAGTTGGCCTGGAGAGACCCAGTACTTC
CASSSWPGETQYF
>TRBD2|TRBV5-1|TRBJ2-7
TGCGCCAGCAGCTTGGGCCGGACTAGCTCTGCCTACGAGCAGTACTTC
CASSLGRTSSAYEQYF
>TRBD1|TRBV5-6|TRBJ2-7
TGTGCCAGCAGCTTGATGGGGACAGGGTACTACGAGCAGTACTTC
CASSLMGTGYYEQYF
>NA|TRBV30|TRBJ2-4
TGTGCCTGGAATCGGGACATATTAGCCAAAAACATTCAGTACTTC
CAWNRDILAKNIQYF
>TRBD1|TRBV6-1|TRBJ2-7
TGTGCCAGCACCCTGGACAGGGGAGAGGACGAGCAGTACTTC
CASTLDRGEDEQYF
>NA|TRBV15|TRBJ2-3
TGTGCCACCAGCAGAGGGAATAGCGGAATCACAGATACGCAGTATTTT
CATSRGNSGITDTQYF
>TRBD1|TRBV11-2|TRBJ1-2
TGTGCCAGCAGCGACCGGACAGGGTTGAACTATGGCTACACCTTC
CASSDRTGLNYGYTF
>NA|TRBV6-1|TRBJ1-2
TGTGCCAGCAGTGAAGATTGGGAGACCCCTAACTATGGCTACACCTTC
CASSEDWETPNYGYTF
>TRBD1|TRBV7-9|TRBJ1-6
TGTGCCAGCAGACTACAGGGGCCTCCTAATTCACCCCTCCACTTT
CASRLQGPPNSPLHF
>TRBD2|TRBV2|TRBJ2-5
TGTGCCAGCAGTGAAGCTCCGACTAGCGGGGGTGAGACCCAGTACTTC
CASSEAPTSGGETQYF
>TRBD1|TRBV28|TRBJ1-1
TGTGCCAGCAGTTTCCCTGACAGGGTTTACACTGAAGCTTTCTTT
CASSFPDRVYTEAFF
>TRBD1|TRBV6-5|TRBJ2-4
TGTGCCAGCCGAGCGGGACAGGGTCTTCATCAGTACTTC
CASRAGQGLHQYF
>NA|TRBV6-1|TRBJ1-1
TGTGCCAGCAGTGTCCTGGGGCCCGACACTGAAGCTTTCTTT
CASSVLGPDTEAFF
>NA|TRBV6-5|TRBJ1-5
TGTGCCAGCAGCCCGGACAGATTTAGCAATCAGCCCCAGCATTTT
CASSPDRFSNQPQHF
>TRBD1|TRBV7-8|TRBJ1-4
TGTGCCAGCAGCCCGGACAGGGACTATGAAAAACTGTTTTTT
CASSPDRDYEKLFF
>TRBD2|TRBV2|TRBJ2-3
TGTGCCAGCTTGCCTAGCGGATCAGATACGCAGTATTTT
CASLPSGSDTQYF
>NA|TRBV10-1|TRBJ2-5
TGCGCCAGCAGTGTCGGGGGGCCACAAGAGACCCAGTACTTC
CASSVGGPQETQYF
>NA|TRBV6-5|TRBJ1-1
TGTGCCAGCAGTTACACCCCCCTAGGAGGATCCACTGAAGCTTTCTTT
CASSYTPLGGSTEAFF
>TRBD2|TRBV9|TRBJ2-2
TGTGCCAGCTGGAGCGGGAGATCGGGCGGGGAGCTGTTTTTT
CASWSGRSGGELFF
>NA|TRBV6-5|TRBJ1-6
TGTGCCAGCAGTTACTCGAGGCCAGGGACAAATTCACCCCTCCACTTT
CASSYSRPGTNSPLHF
>NA|TRBV30|TRBJ1-2
TGTGCCTGGAGTGTTCCCGCCCTCACAGGGTCCTATGGCTACACCTTC
CAWSVPALTGSYGYTF
>NA|TRBV5-1|TRBJ2-7
TGCGCCAGCAGCCCCGGGCCAGCGGAAAACTACGAGCAGTACTTC
CASSPGPAENYEQYF
>NA|TRBV5-1|TRBJ1-1
TGCGCCAGCAGCACAGCTAACACTGAAGCTTTCTTT
CASSTANTEAFF
>NA|TRBV4-2|TRBJ1-5
TGTGCCAGCAGCCAAGAGGCAGGGCAGAATCAGCCCCAGCATTTT
CASSQEAGQNQPQHF
>NA|TRBV30|TRBJ2-7
TGTGCCTGGACGGACAGACTGTCTACCTACGAGCAGTACTTC
CAWTDRLSTYEQYF
>NA|TRBV18|TRBJ1-3
TGTGCCAGCTCACCGCCAGGGTCCTCTGGAAACACCATATATTTT
CASSPPGSSGNTIYF
>NA|TRBV19|TRBJ1-5
TGTGCCAGTAGTAGGAGGGGCAATCAGCCCCAGCATTTT
CASSRRGNQPQHF
>NA|TRBV5-1|TRBJ2-3
TGCGCCAGCAGCTTGGTGGAGGGCACAGATACGCAGTATTTT
CASSLVEGTDTQYF
>TRBD1|TRBV5-1|TRBJ2-7
TGCGCCAGCTACGAGACAGGGGCCTACGAGCAGTACTTC
CASYETGAYEQYF
>NA|TRBV29-1|TRBJ2-1
TGCAGCGTTGTAAAACAGGTCTCCTACAATGAGCAGTTCTTC
CSVVKQVSYNEQFF
>TRBD2|TRBV5-1|TRBJ2-3
TGCGCCAGCAGAACCGGGACTAGCGGGAGCACAGATACGCAGTATTTT
CASRTGTSGSTDTQYF
>TRBD2|TRBV25-1|TRBJ2-3
TGTGCCAGCAGTGTCGGGGGGGACCCCACAGATACGCAGTATTTT
CASSVGGDPTDTQYF
>NA|TRBV6-1|TRBJ1-2
TGTGCCAGCAGTGAGGCAGTCACCACCTCAATGAGGGTGGTGACTCGGGGCTACACCTTC
CASSEAVTTSMRVVTRGYTF
>NA|TRBV9|TRBJ2-5
TGTGCCAGCAGCGCCCCGGGGGAAGAGACCCAGTACTTC
CASSAPGEETQYF
>NA|TRBV7-9|TRBJ1-4
TGTGCCAGCAGCTTGGGGGGAAGGGAACTGTTTTTT
CASSLGGRELFF
>TRBD1|TRBV5-1|TRBJ1-1
TGCGCCAGCAGCTTGGGAGGACAGGGATATTACACTGAAGCTTTCTTT
CASSLGGQGYYTEAFF
>TRBD1|TRBV4-1|TRBJ2-1
TGCGCCAGCAGCCAAGTCCGAACAGGGGGCGACAATGAGCAGTTCTTC
CASSQVRTGGDNEQFF